This T cell receptor beta chain originates from a study of blood T cell repertoires in COVID-19. As handled by the study authors: Reference gene primer amplification yielded estimated nucleated cell counts. The data were produced by immunoSEQ multiplex PCR, yet TCRdb's version contains in-frame clones alone and is incomplete. D and trimming were read from the DNA, whereas the V and J calls and clone size are those reported in that table. The data contain roughly 390,000 clones, 85% of them singletons. V gave up 0 bases and J gave up 4 bases, with 9 bases separating them. Germline V gene sequence: CDR1 LNHDA, CDR2 SQIVND (reference sequence). The CDR3 consists of 14 residues.

The sequenced sample consisted of peripheral blood. The chain employs TRBV19 and TRBJ1-1; the D gene is possibly TRBD1 (5 bases). The sequence derives from a woman between 18 and 30 years old with acute or convalescent COVID-19. The CDR3 loop is CASSIDTQGTEAFF. In nucleotides, the CDR3 is TGTGCCAGTAGTATAGACACCCAGGGCACTGAAGCTTTCTTT. Filled out from reference TRBV19 and TRBJ1-1, the complete variable domain reads DGGITQSPKYLFRKEGQNVTLSCEQNLNHDAMYWYRQDPGQGLRLIYYSQIVNDFQKGDIAEGYSVSREKKESFPLTVTSAQKNPTAFYLCASSIDTQGTEAFFGQGTRLTVV.